Each of the 22 T cell receptor beta chains below was sequenced from the same sample in a study of T cell responses to AZD1222 COVID-19 vaccine. Generated by immunoSEQ multiplex PCR, the TCRdb table keeps only in-frame clones and is missing some. In the table there are about 160,000 clones, 85% to 90% of which are singletons. Source: peripheral blood, taken on day 0 of AZD1222 vaccination. The origin of the receptors is an adult in good health.

This chain uses TRBV9 with TRBJ2-5; tentatively, D is TRBD1 (5 bases). Trimming removed 2 bases at V and 5 bases at J, with 10 bases between. CDR3 length: 13 amino acids. Germline V gene lookup returns CDR1 SGDLS and CDR2 YYNGEE. The CDR3 DNA is TGTGCCAGCAGCGTGGCAGGGTCTGAGACCCAGTACTTC. Its translation is CASSVAGSETQYF.

The chain employs TRBV18 and TRBJ1-4; 8 bases are a match to TRBD1. The CDR3 runs to 16 residues. V was pared by 0 bases and J by 5 bases, with 5 bases of the junction left unmatched. Germline V gene data show CDR1 as KGHSH and CDR2 as LQKENI. The CDR3: CASSPPSGGENEKLFF. For the CDR3, the DNA is TGTGCCAGCTCACCACCGTCAGGGGGCGAGAATGAAAAACTGTTTTTT.

Details on this clone: The same CDR3 arises from other DNA sequences in this sample as well. The gene calls are TRBV12-3 or TRBV12-4 and TRBJ2-3; D unresolved. V shed 5 bases and J shed 6 bases, with 6 bases lying between them. The CDR3 has 11 residues. Here the CDR3 reads CASSRTDTQYF. DNA for the CDR3: TGTGCCAGCAGTCGTACCGATACGCAGTATTTT.

A word on this clone: Other DNA sequences in this specimen translate into the identical CDR3. This chain connects TRBV7-9 to TRBJ1-6, with no clear D. V was cut by 1 base and J by 3 bases, with 7 bases left in between. The CDR3 runs to 15 residues. CDR1 is SEHNR and CDR2 is FQNEAQ in the germline V gene (reference sequence). The CDR3 DNA sequence: TGTGCCAGCAGCTTAGTCTCAGGCTATAATTCACCCCTCCACTTT. Amino acids: CASSLVSGYNSPLHF. The complete variable domain, with remaining parts taken from reference TRBV7-9 and TRBJ1-6, reads DTGVSQNPRHKITKRGQNVTFRCDPISEHNRLYWYRQTLGQGPEFLTYFQNEAQLEKSRLLSDRFSAERPKGSFSTLEIQRTEQGDSAMYLCASSLVSGYNSPLHFGNGTRLTVT.

The chain has TRBV28 and TRBJ1-1, with D possibly TRBD1 on 6 matching bases. This CDR3 spans 16 amino acids. Deletions cut 6 bases from V and 0 bases from J, with 17 bases between. Germline V gene lookup returns CDR1 MDHEN and CDR2 SYDVKM. The CDR3 region has the DNA TGTGCCAGCAGCTGGAGGGGGGCTCGGGTGAACACTGAAGCTTTCTTT. Its protein product is CASSWRGARVNTEAFF.

This sequence joins TRBV5-6 and TRBJ1-1; D is undetermined. Germline CDR1 SGHDT, CDR2 YYEEEE. The CDR3 runs to 14 residues. Trimming stripped 4 bases from V and 1 base from J, with 11 bases between. The CDR3 region is CASSPGSQNTEAFF. In DNA, the CDR3 is TGTGCCAGCAGCCCCGGGAGTCAGAACACTGAAGCTTTCTTT.

The CDR3: CASSLGLYEETQYF. CDR3 in DNA: TGCGCCAGCAGCTTGGGGTTATACGAAGAGACCCAGTACTTC. The rearrangement links TRBV5-1 to TRBJ2-5, with no clear D. The germline CDR1 and CDR2 sequences are SGHRS and YFSETQ. The ends were cut back, 0 bases at V and 3 bases at J, with 9 bases in the middle. The CDR3 has 14 residues.

CDR3 in amino acids: CASSPRGGTEAFF. The CDR3 bases are TGCGCCAGCAGCCCCCGCGGGGGCACTGAAGCTTTCTTT. This chain links TRBV5-1 with TRBJ1-1; a weak D match, TRBD1 (5 bases). The CDR3 extends over 13 amino acids. CDR1 is SGHRS and CDR2 is YFSETQ in the germline V gene. V lost 4 bases, J lost 4 bases, and 11 bases lay in between.

V and J are TRBV6-1 and TRBJ1-4; no clear D. The CDR3 is made up of 15 amino acids. Trimming shortened V by 1 base and J by 9 bases, and 15 bases separated the two germline ends. Germline V gene sequence: CDR1 MNHNS, CDR2 SASEGT. The CDR3 loop reads CASSEVRALAQKLFF. For the CDR3, the DNA is TGTGCCAGCAGTGAAGTCCGGGCCCTCGCTCAAAAACTGTTTTTT.

This clone was recorded only once. The chain recombines TRBV10-3 with TRBJ1-6; no reliable D call. The CDR3 contains 13 residues. Trimming took off 0 bases at V and 10 bases at J, with 7 bases between the two ends. Germline V gene data show CDR1 as ENHRY and CDR2 as SYGVKD. The CDR3 DNA reads TGTGCCATCAGTGAGTCACCAGGCTCACCCCTCCACTTT. Translated: CAISESPGSPLHF.

V usage is TRBV19 and J usage is TRBJ2-2, with a possible D match to TRBD2 (6 bases). This CDR3 spans 14 amino acids. The germline V and J ends were trimmed by 3 bases and 3 bases, with 8 bases remaining between them. Germline-derived CDR1 and CDR2 are LNHDA and SQIVND (reference sequence). This CDR3 reads CASSIGSYTGELFF. CDR3 bases: TGTGCCAGTAGTATCGGGAGCTACACCGGGGAGCTGTTTTTT.

V is TRBV19 and J is TRBJ1-2; 10 nucleotides align to TRBD1. Germline CDR1 is LNHDA and CDR2 is SQIVND (reference sequence). The length of the CDR3 is 14 residues. After removal of 9 bases from V and 1 base from J, the junction contained 5 bases not matched to a gene. CDR3 in amino acids: CASTRDRGNYGYTF. The CDR3 region has the DNA TGTGCCAGCACCAGGGACAGGGGTAACTATGGCTACACCTTC.

To note about this clone: The limits of the CDR3 on the DNA are not certain, so only TCRdb's listed CDR3 is given. The V gene is TRBV13, the J gene TRBJ1-6. CDR1 is PRHDT and CDR2 is FYEKMQ in the germline V gene (reference sequence). The CDR3 totals 14 residues, both ends included. The CDR3 sequence: CASSFGAGHSPLHF.

The V call is TRBV6-5, the J call TRBJ1-2, with 10 bases matching TRBD1. Trimming removed 6 bases from V and 7 bases from J; junction bases left unmatched: 2. Germline values: CDR1 MNHEY, CDR2 SVGAGI. The CDR3 consists of 12 residues. The CDR3 is CASRDRGIGYTF. The DNA for the CDR3 is TGTGCCAGCAGGGACAGGGGGATTGGCTACACCTTC.

This chain links TRBV5-5 with TRBJ1-2, with 9 bases fitting TRBD1. This CDR3 is built from 13 residues. After removal of 1 base from V and 8 bases from J, the junction contained 3 bases not matched to a gene. Germline lookup yields CDR1 SGHKS and CDR2 YYEKEE (reference sequence). The CDR3 DNA reads as TGTGCCAGCAGCTTGAGGACAGGGGTCGGCTACACCTTC. This encodes CASSLRTGVGYTF.

Here the CDR3 DNA reads TGTGCCAGTAGTAGGGGGACGGGGGTTGAAGCTTTCTTT. Translated, it gives CASSRGTGVEAFF. This chain joins TRBV19 and TRBJ1-1, with D maybe TRBD1 (5 bases). Deletions cut 4 bases from V and 7 bases from J, with 13 bases between. In germline, CDR1 is LNHDA, CDR2 SQIVND (reference sequence). The CDR3 has 13 residues.

This sequence joins TRBV7-9 and TRBJ2-7, with 11 positions matching TRBD1. The CDR3 totals 15 residues. CDR1 and CDR2 (germline): SEHNR, FQNEAQ (reference sequence). V shed 5 bases and J 2 bases; nucleotides not matched to a gene: 5. CDR3 in amino acids: CASSPPGQGAYEQYF. For the CDR3, the DNA is TGTGCCAGCAGCCCTCCGGGACAGGGGGCCTACGAGCAGTACTTC.

The gene calls are TRBV4-3 and TRBJ1-2, with unresolved D. This CDR3 comprises 14 residues. V was shortened by 4 bases and J by 3 bases, with 12 bases between the two germline ends. Germline CDR1 and CDR2: LGHNA and YSLEER. CDR3 protein: CASSPRTRDYGYTF. DNA for the CDR3: TGCGCCAGCAGCCCCCGGACCCGCGACTATGGCTACACCTTC.

The V call is TRBV27, the J call TRBJ1-6; D call uncertain. Per germline, CDR1 MNHEY and CDR2 SMNVEV (reference sequence). V lost 7 bases to trimming and J lost 0 bases, with 13 bases between them. CDR3 length: 16 amino acids. CDR3: CASISAGYSYNSPLHF. CDR3 coding DNA: TGTGCCAGCATAAGTGCCGGTTACTCCTATAATTCACCCCTCCACTTT.

V is TRBV7-2 and J is TRBJ2-3, with TRBD2 matching over 8 bases. The CDR3 is 19 amino acids. The V segment lost 1 base and the J segment 9 bases; nucleotides outside the gene matches: 21. Germline CDR1 reads SGHTA; CDR2 reads FQGNSA. CDR3 loop: CASSLEYPGTSGTRRTQYF. As DNA, the CDR3 is TGTGCCAGCAGCTTAGAATACCCCGGCACTTCAGGGACTAGACGGACGCAGTATTTT. Looking up the rest from reference TRBV7-2 and TRBJ2-3 gives the full variable domain: GAGVSQSPSNKVTEKGKDVELRCDPISGHTALYWYRQSLGQGLEFLIYFQGNSAPDKSGLPSDRFSAERTGGSVSTLTIQRTQQEDSAVYLCASSLEYPGTSGTRRTQYFGPGTRLTVL.

In its sample, this clone was seen once. The rearrangement uses TRBV10-2 and TRBJ1-2; D gene unclear. The germline V and J ends were trimmed by 7 bases and 1 base, with 19 bases remaining between them. This CDR3 is built from 16 residues. Per the germline V gene, CDR1 is WSHSY and CDR2 is SAAADI. CDR3 region: CASTGSGSNINYGYTF. In DNA form, the CDR3 reads TGCGCCAGCACGGGCTCAGGTTCCAACATTAACTATGGCTACACCTTC.

V is TRBV9 and J is TRBJ1-2; D is unresolved. CDR3 size: 15 residues. Germline V gene sequence: CDR1 SGDLS, CDR2 YYNGEE. V shed 0 bases and J shed 2 bases, with 11 bases lying between them. CDR3 sequence reads: CASSVGGSTNYGYTF. The DNA of the CDR3 is TGTGCCAGCAGCGTAGGGGGATCTACAAACTATGGCTACACCTTC. Variable domain in full (rest from reference TRBV9 and TRBJ1-2): DSGVTQTPKHLITATGQRVTLRCSPRSGDLSVYWYQQSLDQGLQFLIQYYNGEERAKGNILERFSAQQFPDLHSELNLSSLELGDSALYFCASSVGGSTNYGYTFGSGTRLTVV.